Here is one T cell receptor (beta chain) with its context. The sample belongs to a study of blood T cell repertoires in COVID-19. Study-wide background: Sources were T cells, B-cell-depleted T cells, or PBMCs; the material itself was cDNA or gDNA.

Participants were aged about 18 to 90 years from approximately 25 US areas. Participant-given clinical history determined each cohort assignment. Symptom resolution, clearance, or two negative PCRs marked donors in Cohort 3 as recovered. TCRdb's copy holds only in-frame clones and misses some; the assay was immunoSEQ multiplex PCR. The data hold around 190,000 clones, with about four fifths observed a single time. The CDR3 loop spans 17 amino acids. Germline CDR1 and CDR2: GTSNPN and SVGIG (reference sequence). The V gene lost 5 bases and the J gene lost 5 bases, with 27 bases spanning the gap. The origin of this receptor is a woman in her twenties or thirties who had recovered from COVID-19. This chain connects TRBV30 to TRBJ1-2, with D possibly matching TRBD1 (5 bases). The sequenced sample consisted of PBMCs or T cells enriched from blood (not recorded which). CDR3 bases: TGTGCCTGGGCACGATATCTTCAGGGTAGAGTAGGGTATGGCTACACCTTC. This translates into CAWARYLQGRVGYGYTF.